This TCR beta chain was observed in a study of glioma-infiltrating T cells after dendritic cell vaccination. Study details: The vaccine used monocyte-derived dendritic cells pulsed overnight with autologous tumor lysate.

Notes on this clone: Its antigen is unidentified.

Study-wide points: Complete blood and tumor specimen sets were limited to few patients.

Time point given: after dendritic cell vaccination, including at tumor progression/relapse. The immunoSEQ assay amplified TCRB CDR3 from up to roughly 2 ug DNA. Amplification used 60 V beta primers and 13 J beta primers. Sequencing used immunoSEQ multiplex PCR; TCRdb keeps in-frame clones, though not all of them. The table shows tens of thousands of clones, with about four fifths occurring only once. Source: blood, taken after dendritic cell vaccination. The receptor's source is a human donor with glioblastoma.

CDR3 residues: CASSLGVVYEQYF. In DNA form, the CDR3 reads TGTGCCAGCAGCTTAGGAGTGGTCTACGAGCAGTACTTC. The chain carries TRBV7-9 and TRBJ2-7; no reliable D call. Trimming cost V 1 base and J 3 bases, with 7 bases left between them. Germline V gene sequence: CDR1 SEHNR, CDR2 FQNEAQ (reference sequence). The CDR3 covers 13 residues. The full variable domain, in which reference TRBV7-9 and TRBJ2-7 provide the parts outside the CDR3, is DTGVSQNPRHKITKRGQNVTFRCDPISEHNRLYWYRQTLGQGPEFLTYFQNEAQLEKSRLLSDRFSAERPKGSFSTLEIQRTEQGDSAMYLCASSLGVVYEQYFGPGTRLTVT.